These T cell receptor beta chains were read from a single sample in a study of control samples from healthy donors and cancer patients. Assay used: immunoSEQ multiplex PCR; TCRdb lists only in-frame clones, some missing. The sample lists 150,000 or so clones, over 85% occurring once. Sequencing input: blood. The source of these receptors is a man between 50 and 59 years old in good health. The CDR3 runs from the conserved cysteine through the conserved F or W. D genes are given only for firm matches. Some rows have no size entry. The others give once, few or many, or a class for an expanded clone.

CDR3aa	CDR3nt	d_gene	len	abundance	v_gene	j_gene
CASSQGFLHEQYF	TGTGCCAGCAGCCAAGGATTCTTGCACGAGCAGTACTTC	NA	13	NA	TRBV12-3/TRBV12-4	TRBJ2-7
CASSLNAGANYGYTF	TGCGCCAGCAGCTTGAATGCGGGGGCTAACTATGGCTACACCTTC	NA	15	NA	TRBV5-1	TRBJ1-2
CASSDGGRGVNEQFF	TGCGCCAGCAGTGACGGGGGACGGGGTGTCAATGAGCAGTTCTTC	NA	15	NA	TRBV10-2	TRBJ2-1
CASSTPTGRYGYTF	TGTGCCAGCAGTACCCCGACAGGGAGGTATGGCTACACCTTC	TRBD1	14	NA	TRBV6-5	TRBJ1-2
CASSPGLAGGPVGETQYF	TGCGCCAGCAGCCCAGGACTAGCGGGAGGGCCGGTAGGAGAGACCCAGTACTTC	TRBD2	18	NA	TRBV5-1	TRBJ2-5
CASSSSRTVHPIYGYTF	TGTGCCAGTAGTAGCTCTCGGACAGTGCACCCCATCTATGGCTACACCTTC	NA	17	NA	TRBV19	TRBJ1-2
CASSTGGKETQYF	TGTGCCAGCTCAACGGGAGGAAAAGAGACCCAGTACTTC	TRBD2	13	once	TRBV18	TRBJ2-5
CASSLIGGDQPQHF	TGTGCCAGCAGCTTAATCGGGGGAGATCAGCCCCAGCATTTT	NA	14	NA	TRBV7-9	TRBJ1-5
CASSVGTSGSSFDEQFF	TGTGCCAGCAGCGTCGGGACTAGCGGGAGTTCTTTCGATGAGCAGTTCTTC	TRBD2	17	NA	TRBV9	TRBJ2-1
CASSLEGGAWDEQYF	TGTGCCAGCAGCTTAGAAGGGGGGGCGTGGGACGAGCAGTACTTC	NA	15	NA	TRBV7-2	TRBJ2-7
CATSDLRRGEQFF	TGTGCCACCAGTGATTTGCGGCGAGGTGAGCAGTTCTTC	NA	13	NA	TRBV24-1	TRBJ2-1
CASSLTVSDTIYF	TGTGCCAGCAGCTTAACGGTATCGGACACCATATATTTT	NA	13	NA	TRBV11-2	TRBJ1-3
CASSPDGQNEKLFF	TGTGCCAGCAGCCCGGATGGCCAGAATGAAAAACTGTTTTTT	NA	14	NA	TRBV5-8	TRBJ1-4
CASSRGQNPGYTF	TGTGCCAGCAGCCGGGGACAGAACCCTGGCTACACCTTC	TRBD1	13	NA	TRBV28	TRBJ1-2
CASSADRFGYTF	TGTGCCAGCAGTGCCGACCGATTCGGCTACACCTTC	NA	12	NA	TRBV28	TRBJ1-2
CASSPLNVRLSSSGNEQYF	TGTGCCAGCTCACCACTTAACGTTAGGCTTTCGTCTTCTGGTAACGAGCAGTACTTC	NA	19	NA	TRBV18	TRBJ2-7
CASGDRGRTDTQYF	TGCGCCAGCGGTGATCGGGGGAGGACAGATACGCAGTATTTT	NA	14	NA	TRBV10-1	TRBJ2-3
CASSYRSFDYEQYF	TGTGCCAGCAGTTACCGAAGTTTCGACTACGAGCAGTACTTC	NA	14	NA	TRBV6-5	TRBJ2-7
CATSPRDWNNEQFF	TGTGCCACCAGCCCCCGGGACTGGAACAATGAGCAGTTCTTC	NA	14	NA	TRBV15	TRBJ2-1
CASSILVEETQYF	TGTGCCAGCAGCATACTAGTGGAAGAGACCCAGTACTTC	NA	13	NA	TRBV7-6	TRBJ2-5
CASSLDSASGNMDF	TGTGCCAGCAGCTTAGATTCGGCTAGCGGGAATATGGACTTC	TRBD2	14	NA	TRBV11-2	TRBJ2-7
CASRLASGNYEQYF	TGCGCCAGCAGGCTGGCTAGCGGAAACTACGAGCAGTACTTC	TRBD2	14	many	TRBV5-1	TRBJ2-7
CASSKAASGSHEQYF	TGTGCCAGCAGCAAAGCGGCTAGCGGGAGTCACGAGCAGTACTTC	NA	15	once	TRBV21-1	TRBJ2-7
CASSLAPGPGIQKLFF	TGTGCCAGCAGCTTAGCCCCAGGCCCAGGGATTCAAAAACTGTTTTTT	NA	16	once	TRBV7-9	TRBJ1-4
CASREGRRNQPQHF	TGTGCCAGCAGGGAGGGACGGCGAAATCAGCCCCAGCATTTT	NA	14	NA	TRBV2	TRBJ1-5
CASSSRSGIVPYEQYF	TGTGCCAGCAGTTCGCGTAGCGGGATAGTACCCTACGAGCAGTACTTC	TRBD2	16	NA	TRBV28	TRBJ2-7
CASSRPTGWNTEAFF	TGTGCCAGCTCACGACCGACAGGGTGGAACACTGAAGCTTTCTTT	TRBD1	15	NA	TRBV18	TRBJ1-1
CASSQTSGPQYGYTF	TGTGCCAGCAGCCAAACCTCCGGGCCGCAGTATGGCTACACCTTC	NA	15	NA	TRBV4-2	TRBJ1-2
CASSQEGSSGTSYEQYF	TGCGCCAGCAGCCAAGAGGGAAGTAGCGGGACGTCCTACGAGCAGTACTTC	TRBD2	17	NA	TRBV4-1	TRBJ2-7
CSVVKFGLGEAFF	TGCAGCGTTGTTAAGTTCGGTCTTGGTGAAGCTTTCTTT	NA	13	NA	TRBV29-1	TRBJ1-1
CASSQAWETQYF	TGTGCCAGCAGCCAAGCTTGGGAGACCCAGTACTTC	NA	12	NA	TRBV3-1/TRBV3-2	TRBJ2-5
CASSEGIYGYTF	TGTGCCAGCAGTGAAGGTATCTATGGCTACACCTTC	NA	12	NA	TRBV25-1	TRBJ1-2
CASTPGVSYEQYF	TGTGCCAGCACCCCCGGGGTCTCCTACGAGCAGTACTTC	NA	13	NA	TRBV28	TRBJ2-7
CASSVTAAYEQYF	TGTGCCAGCTCGGTGACAGCGGCCTACGAGCAGTACTTC	NA	13	NA	TRBV18	TRBJ2-7
CASSQGVRGYTF	TGTGCCAGCAGCCAGGGGGTCCGTGGCTACACCTTC	TRBD1	12	NA	TRBV2	TRBJ1-2
CASRYRDGYYEQYF	TGTGCCAGCAGGTACCGGGACGGCTACTACGAGCAGTACTTC	NA	14	NA	TRBV6-2/TRBV6-3	TRBJ2-7
CASSLRLAGSTDTQYF	TGTGCCAGCAGCCTCCGACTAGCGGGAAGCACAGATACGCAGTATTTT	TRBD2	16	NA	TRBV7-9	TRBJ2-3
CASSPGSGRTSYEQYF	TGTGCCAGCTCACCAGGTAGCGGGCGAACCTCCTACGAGCAGTACTTC	TRBD2	16	once	TRBV18	TRBJ2-7
CAPLVGESPYEQYF	TGCGCCCCCCTGGTGGGGGAAAGCCCCTACGAGCAGTACTTC	NA	14	NA	TRBV5-1	TRBJ2-7
CASSTGRLNNSPLHF	TGTGCCAGCAGTACGGGACGTCTGAATAATTCACCCCTCCACTTT	NA	15	NA	TRBV28	TRBJ1-6
CASSPTGTGELFF	TGTGCCAGCAGCCCGACAGGCACCGGGGAGCTGTTTTTT	NA	13	NA	TRBV5-6	TRBJ2-2
CASSFGQGSTEAFF	TGCGCCAGCAGCTTTGGACAGGGGAGCACTGAAGCTTTCTTT	TRBD1	14	NA	TRBV5-1	TRBJ1-1
CASSPGGWGAYGYTF	TGTGCCAGCAGTCCAGGGGGTTGGGGGGCCTATGGCTACACCTTC	TRBD1	15	NA	TRBV6-5	TRBJ1-2
CASSSLTSGRGTDTQYF	TGTGCCAGCAGCTCCTTGACTAGCGGGAGAGGTACAGATACGCAGTATTTT	TRBD2	17	NA	TRBV7-3	TRBJ2-3
CSVDPSTDTQYF	TGCAGCGTTGACCCAAGCACAGATACGCAGTATTTT	NA	12	NA	TRBV29-1	TRBJ2-3
CASSKAYYEQYF	TGTGCCAGCAGCAAGGCCTACTACGAGCAGTACTTC	NA	12	NA	TRBV5-6	TRBJ2-7
CASSGGTGINEQFF	TGCGCCAGCAGCGGGGGGACAGGGATCAATGAGCAGTTCTTC	TRBD1	14	once	TRBV5-1	TRBJ2-1
CASSPLGETQYF	TGTGCCAGCAGCCCTCTAGGGGAGACCCAGTACTTC	NA	12	NA	TRBV11-2	TRBJ2-5
CAWKGLGNTIYF	TGTGCCTGGAAAGGGCTCGGAAACACCATATATTTT	NA	12	NA	TRBV30	TRBJ1-3
CASSSGLAGVFSYEQYF	TGTGCCAGCAGCTCGGGACTAGCGGGAGTGTTTTCTTACGAGCAGTACTTC	TRBD2	17	NA	TRBV7-9	TRBJ2-7
CASSPLKAGGNEQFF	TGTGCCAGCAGCCCCCTAAAAGCGGGGGGCAATGAGCAGTTCTTC	TRBD2	15	NA	TRBV4-2	TRBJ2-1
CAWSKGGSGNTIYF	TGTGCCTGGAGTAAAGGGGGCAGTGGAAACACCATATATTTT	TRBD1	14	NA	TRBV30	TRBJ1-3
CASSIVGSLETQYF	TGTGCCAGTAGTATAGTCGGTAGTCTGGAGACCCAGTACTTC	NA	14	NA	TRBV19	TRBJ2-5